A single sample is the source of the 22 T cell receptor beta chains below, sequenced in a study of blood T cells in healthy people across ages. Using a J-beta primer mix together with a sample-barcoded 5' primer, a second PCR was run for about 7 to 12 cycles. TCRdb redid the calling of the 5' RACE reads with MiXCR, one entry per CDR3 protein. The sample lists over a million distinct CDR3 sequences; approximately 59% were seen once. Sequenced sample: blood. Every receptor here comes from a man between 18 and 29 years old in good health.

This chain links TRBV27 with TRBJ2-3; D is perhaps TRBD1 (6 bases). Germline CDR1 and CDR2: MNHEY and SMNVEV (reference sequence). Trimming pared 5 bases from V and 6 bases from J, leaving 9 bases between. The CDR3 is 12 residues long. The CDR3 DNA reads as TGTGCCAGCAGTACAGGGTTGGATACGCAGTATTTT. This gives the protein CASSTGLDTQYF.

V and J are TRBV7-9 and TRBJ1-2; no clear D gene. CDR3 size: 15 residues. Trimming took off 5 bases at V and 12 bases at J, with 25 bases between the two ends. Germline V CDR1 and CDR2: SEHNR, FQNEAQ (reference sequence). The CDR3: CASSPLMDGPSNDTF. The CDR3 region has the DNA TGTGCCAGCAGCCCCCTTATGGACGGCCCGAGTAACGACACCTTC. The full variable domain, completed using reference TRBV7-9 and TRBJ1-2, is DTGVSQNPRHKITKRGQNVTFRCDPISEHNRLYWYRQTLGQGPEFLTYFQNEAQLEKSRLLSDRFSAERPKGSFSTLEIQRTEQGDSAMYLCASSPLMDGPSNDTFGSGTRLTVV.

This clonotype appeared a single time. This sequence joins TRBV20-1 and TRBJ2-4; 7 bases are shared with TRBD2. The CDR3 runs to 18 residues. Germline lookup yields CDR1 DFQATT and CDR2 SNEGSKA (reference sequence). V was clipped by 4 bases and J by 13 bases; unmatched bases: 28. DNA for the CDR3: TGCAGTGCTATTAGCGGGTCTGCTGAAGAAAGCTCCTACAATGAGCAGTACTTC. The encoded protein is CSAISGSAEESSYNEQYF.

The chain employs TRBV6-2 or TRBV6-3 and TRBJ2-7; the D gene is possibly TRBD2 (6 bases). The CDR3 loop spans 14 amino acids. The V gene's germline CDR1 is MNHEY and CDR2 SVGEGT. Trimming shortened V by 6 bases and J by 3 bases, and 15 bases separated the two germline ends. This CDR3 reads CASSPPEDYYEQYF. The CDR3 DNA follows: TGTGCCAGCAGCCCCCCCGAGGACTACTACGAGCAGTACTTC.

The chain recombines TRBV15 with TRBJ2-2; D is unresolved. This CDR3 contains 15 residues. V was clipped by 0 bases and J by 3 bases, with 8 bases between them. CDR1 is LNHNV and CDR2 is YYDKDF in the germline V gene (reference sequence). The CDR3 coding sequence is TGTGCCACCAGCAGAGACCGTGGTGACACCGGGGAGCTGTTTTTT. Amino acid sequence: CATSRDRGDTGELFF.

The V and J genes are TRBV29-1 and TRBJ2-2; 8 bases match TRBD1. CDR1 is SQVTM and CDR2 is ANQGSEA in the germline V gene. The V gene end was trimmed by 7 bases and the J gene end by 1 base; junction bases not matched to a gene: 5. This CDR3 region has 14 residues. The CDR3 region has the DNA TGCAGCGCCACCGGGACAGGGAACACCGGGGAGCTGTTTTTT. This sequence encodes CSATGTGNTGELFF.

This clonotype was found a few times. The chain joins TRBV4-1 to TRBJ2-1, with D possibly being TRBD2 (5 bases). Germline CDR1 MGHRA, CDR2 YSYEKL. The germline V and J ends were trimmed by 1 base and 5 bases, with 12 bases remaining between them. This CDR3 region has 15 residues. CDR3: CASSQARVLNNEQFF. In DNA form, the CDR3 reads TGCGCCAGCAGCCAAGCGAGGGTACTTAACAATGAGCAGTTCTTC.

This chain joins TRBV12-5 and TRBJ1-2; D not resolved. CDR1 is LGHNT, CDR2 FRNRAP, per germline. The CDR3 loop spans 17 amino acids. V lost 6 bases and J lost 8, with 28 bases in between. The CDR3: CASGPFTERWAKEGYTF. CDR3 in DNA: TGTGCTAGTGGCCCCTTCACCGAGCGGTGGGCTAAAGAGGGCTACACCTTC. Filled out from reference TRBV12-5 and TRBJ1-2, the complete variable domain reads DARVTQTPRHKVTEMGQEVTMRCQPILGHNTVFWYRQTMMQGLELLAYFRNRAPLDDSGMPKDRFSAEMPDATLATLKIQPSEPRDSAVYFCASGPFTERWAKEGYTFGSGTRLTVV.

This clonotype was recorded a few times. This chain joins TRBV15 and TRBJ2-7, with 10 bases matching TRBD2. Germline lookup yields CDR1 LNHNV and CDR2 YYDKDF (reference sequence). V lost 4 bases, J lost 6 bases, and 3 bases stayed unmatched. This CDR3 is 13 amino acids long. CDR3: CATSTLAGGEQYF. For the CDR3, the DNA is TGTGCCACCAGCACATTAGCGGGAGGCGAGCAGTACTTC.

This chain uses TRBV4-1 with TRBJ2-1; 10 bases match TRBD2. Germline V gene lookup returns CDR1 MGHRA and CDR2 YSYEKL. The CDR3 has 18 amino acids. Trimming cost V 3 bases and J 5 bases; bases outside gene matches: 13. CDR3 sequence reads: CASSQGILAGGLNNEQFF. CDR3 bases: TGCGCCAGCAGCCAGGGAATTTTAGCGGGGGGCCTTAACAATGAGCAGTTCTTC.

The CDR3 sequence is CATSRGTALISNEQFF. CDR3 bases: TGTGCCACCAGCAGAGGGACAGCCCTAATTAGTAATGAGCAGTTCTTC. The J gene is TRBJ2-1, the V gene TRBV15; the D gene is possibly TRBD1 (6 bases). The CDR3 extends over 16 amino acids. Deletions cut 1 base from V and 7 bases from J, with 17 bases between. CDR1 and CDR2 from the germline V gene are LNHNV and YYDKDF (reference sequence).

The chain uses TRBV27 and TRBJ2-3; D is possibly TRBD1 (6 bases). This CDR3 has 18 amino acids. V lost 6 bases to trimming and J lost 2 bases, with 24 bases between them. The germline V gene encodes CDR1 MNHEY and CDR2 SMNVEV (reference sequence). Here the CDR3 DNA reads TGTGCCAGCAGGACATCCCCGTTCCGGGACATTCCCACAGATACGCAGTATTTT. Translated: CASRTSPFRDIPTDTQYF.

CDR3 amino acids: CASSDPGPTADTQYF. DNA for the CDR3: TGTGCCAGCTCCGACCCCGGTCCCACGGCAGATACGCAGTATTTT. The genes are TRBV6-6 and TRBJ2-3; D unclear. The CDR3 extends over 15 amino acids. CDR1 and CDR2 from the germline V gene are MNHNY and SVGAGI (reference sequence). Trimming took 8 bases from V and 4 from J, leaving 19 bases between them.

The CDR3 bases are TGTGCCAGCGGGGGGAGCGGGAGCCCCTACGAGCAGTACTTC. This encodes CASGGSGSPYEQYF. The chain couples TRBV12-3 or TRBV12-4 to TRBJ2-7; 8 bases line up with TRBD2. CDR3 length equals 14 residues. The ends lost 8 bases at V and 2 bases at J; junction bases unmatched: 8.

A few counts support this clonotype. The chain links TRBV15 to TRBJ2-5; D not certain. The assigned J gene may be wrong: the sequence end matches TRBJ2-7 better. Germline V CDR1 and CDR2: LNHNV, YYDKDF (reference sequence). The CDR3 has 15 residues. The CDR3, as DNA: TGTGCCACCAGCAGAGATCTTGTAACTCCAGACGAGCAGTACTTC. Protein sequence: CATSRDLVTPDEQYF.

CDR3 nucleotides: TGTGCCAGCAGCCAAAGAACAGGGATTTCACCCCTCCACTTT. It specifies CASSQRTGISPLHF. The gene calls are TRBV14 and TRBJ1-6; D is possibly TRBD1 (6 bases). V was pared by 2 bases and J by 9 bases, with 11 bases between. Per the germline V gene, CDR1 is SGHDN and CDR2 is FVKESK. The CDR3 spans 14 residues.

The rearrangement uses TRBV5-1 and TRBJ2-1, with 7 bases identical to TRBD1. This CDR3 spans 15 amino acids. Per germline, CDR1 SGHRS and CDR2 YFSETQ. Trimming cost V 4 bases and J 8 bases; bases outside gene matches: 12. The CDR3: CASSIPTGMVDEQFF. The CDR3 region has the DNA TGCGCCAGCAGCATTCCGACAGGGATGGTCGATGAGCAGTTCTTC.

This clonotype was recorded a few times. CDR3 DNA: TGCAGTGCTAGAGCCCTTGACTATGAGCAGTTCTTC. Amino acids: CSARALDYEQFF. The chain is built from TRBV20-1 and TRBJ2-1; D remains ambiguous. Germline V CDR1 and CDR2: DFQATT, SNEGSKA (reference sequence). This CDR3 is built from 12 residues. V gave up 1 base and J gave up 8 bases, with 9 bases separating them.

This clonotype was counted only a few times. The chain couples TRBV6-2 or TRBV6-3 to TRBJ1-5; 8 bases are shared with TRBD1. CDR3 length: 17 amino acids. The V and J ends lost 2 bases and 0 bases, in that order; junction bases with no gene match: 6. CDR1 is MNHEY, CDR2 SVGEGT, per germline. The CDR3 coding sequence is TGTGCCAGCAGTTACCATCCGACAGGGGCTAGCAATCAGCCCCAGCATTTT. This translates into CASSYHPTGASNQPQHF.

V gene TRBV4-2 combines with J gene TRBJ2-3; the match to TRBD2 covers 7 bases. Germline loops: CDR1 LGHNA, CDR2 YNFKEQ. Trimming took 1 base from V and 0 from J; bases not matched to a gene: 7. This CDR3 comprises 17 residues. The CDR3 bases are TGTGCCAGCAGCCAAGCGGGGGGACGGAAAAGCACAGATACGCAGTATTTT. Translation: CASSQAGGRKSTDTQYF.

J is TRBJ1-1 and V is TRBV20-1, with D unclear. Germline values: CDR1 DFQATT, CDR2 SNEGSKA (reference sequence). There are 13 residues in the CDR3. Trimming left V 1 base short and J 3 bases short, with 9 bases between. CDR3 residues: CSARVGRYTEAFF. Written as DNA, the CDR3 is TGCAGTGCTAGAGTGGGGAGGTACACTGAAGCTTTCTTT.

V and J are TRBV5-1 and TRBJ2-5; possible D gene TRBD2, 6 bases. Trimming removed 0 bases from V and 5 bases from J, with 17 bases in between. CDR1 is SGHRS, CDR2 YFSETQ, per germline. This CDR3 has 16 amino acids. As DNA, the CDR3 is TGCGCCAGCAGCTTGGCCATCGGCGGGATAAGGGAGACCCAGTACTTC. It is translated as CASSLAIGGIRETQYF.